Below are 13 T cell receptor beta chains sequenced from a single sample in a study of shared clonotypes between healthy human individuals. The protocol was immunoSEQ multiplex PCR, while the TCRdb copy is restricted to in-frame clones and leaves out a portion. The repertoire holds a few million clones, with over 85% as singletons. Sequenced input: naive CD4+ T cells from PBMCs. Regarding subset: CD45RA+ positively selected. These receptors all come from a man aged 18 to 29 in good health. Some clones in this sample may be carry-over from other donors' samples.

V is TRBV2 and J is TRBJ2-4, with D perhaps being TRBD1 or TRBD2 (5 bases each). With 4 bases removed from V and 7 bases from J, the gap between germline ends came to 17 bases. The CDR3 totals 15 residues. In germline, CDR1 is SNHLY, CDR2 FYNNEI. The CDR3 reads CASSARGLSVNIQYF. The CDR3 bases are TGTGCCAGCAGTGCTCGGGGCCTTAGCGTGAACATTCAGTACTTC.

This clone was detected once. V is TRBV2 and J is TRBJ1-2; possibly TRBD1 for D (5 bases). V gave up 5 bases and J gave up 4 bases, with 14 bases separating them. This CDR3 has 14 residues. Germline V lookup: CDR1 SNHLY, CDR2 FYNNEI. The CDR3 loop reads CASSPKDTTYGYTF. For the CDR3, the DNA is TGTGCCAGCAGTCCCAAGGACACGACCTATGGCTACACCTTC.

This clone was found once. CDR3 bases: TGTGCCAGTAGTACCCTCTGGACACCTCAACGTTCATCAACTAATGAAAAACTGTTTTTT. Residues: CASSTLWTPQRSSTNEKLFF. The chain has TRBV19 and TRBJ1-4; perhaps TRBD1 as D (5 bases). Deletions cut 4 bases from V and 0 bases from J, with 24 bases between. Germline CDR1 and CDR2: LNHDA and SQIVND (reference sequence). This CDR3 contains 20 residues.

The chain couples TRBV6-6 to TRBJ2-1, with D maybe TRBD2 (6 bases). Trimming pared 0 bases from V and 7 bases from J, leaving 16 bases between. The CDR3 spans 16 residues. Germline V gene data show CDR1 as MNHNY and CDR2 as SVGAGI (reference sequence). The CDR3 is CASSYSPGWGENEQFF. The CDR3 coding sequence is TGTGCCAGCAGTTACTCACCGGGGTGGGGGGAAAATGAGCAGTTCTTC.

The rearrangement links TRBV7-2 to TRBJ2-3; the D is unclear. V dropped 2 bases and J dropped 3 bases, with 9 bases sitting between them. This CDR3 region has 14 residues. Germline V gene sequence: CDR1 SGHTA, CDR2 FQGNSA. This CDR3 is CASSLNTPTDTQYF. Written as DNA, the CDR3 is TGTGCCAGCAGCTTAAACACCCCAACAGATACGCAGTATTTT.

V and J are TRBV11-2 and TRBJ2-1; TRBD2 agrees at 14 bases. V shed 5 bases and J 9 bases; nucleotides not matched to a gene: 12. Germline CDR1 and CDR2: SGHAT and FQNNGV. The CDR3 is 17 residues long. The CDR3 nucleotides are TGTGCCAGCAGCCAAGGACTAGCGGGAGGAAGGGTGGGTGAGCAGTTCTTC. It specifies CASSQGLAGGRVGEQFF.

CDR3: CASSQRALAGGPSYEQYF. The DNA for the CDR3 is TGCGCCAGCAGCCAAAGGGCTCTAGCGGGAGGGCCATCCTACGAGCAGTACTTC. The V gene is TRBV4-1, the J gene TRBJ2-7, with 12 bases aligning to TRBD2. CDR1 and CDR2 (germline): MGHRA, YSYEKL. The CDR3 runs to 18 residues. Losses at the gene ends were 2 bases for V and 1 base for J; bases not matched to a gene: 9.

The genes are TRBV4-1 and TRBJ1-2; TRBD1 aligns across 8 bases. Germline V lookup: CDR1 MGHRA, CDR2 YSYEKL. The CDR3 consists of 15 residues. V shed 0 bases, J shed 8 bases, and the junction held 8 bases outside the gene matches. Here the CDR3 DNA reads TGCGCCAGCAGCCAAGACCAGGGGGCAGCGAGGGGCTACACCTTC. Translation gives CASSQDQGAARGYTF.

The chain carries TRBV4-1 and TRBJ1-4; TRBD1 might be the D (6 bases). CDR3 length: 16 residues. Germline V gene data show CDR1 as MGHRA and CDR2 as YSYEKL. The V gene lost 4 bases and the J gene lost 6 bases, with 18 bases spanning the gap. As DNA, the CDR3 is TGCGCCAGCAGCCGGGAAGGGGGGTTGGTGGATGAAAAACTGTTTTTT. Translation: CASSREGGLVDEKLFF.

The chain joins TRBV7-3 to TRBJ2-2; TRBD1 matches 10 bases. Trimming removed 5 bases from V and 7 bases from J; junction bases left unmatched: 10. Per germline, CDR1 SGHTA and CDR2 FQGTGA. The CDR3 sequence is 16 residues long. CDR3 coding DNA: TGTGCCAGCAGCCCGCGACAGGGGGCAAGCTACGGGGAGCTGTTTTTT. This codes for CASSPRQGASYGELFF.

This clone occurred once. The genes are TRBV29-1 and TRBJ1-1, with 11 bases identical to TRBD1. The junction had 6 bases not matched to a gene; V was cut back by 6 bases and J by 6 bases. The CDR3 consists of 13 residues. Per germline, CDR1 SQVTM and CDR2 ANQGSEA. The CDR3 sequence: CSVSQGQGAEAFF. The CDR3 bases are TGCAGCGTCTCTCAGGGACAGGGGGCTGAAGCTTTCTTT.

The V call is TRBV19, the J call TRBJ2-7; 7 bases fit TRBD1. Germline V lookup: CDR1 LNHDA, CDR2 SQIVND (reference sequence). The CDR3 consists of 14 residues. Losses at the gene ends were 2 bases for V and 3 bases for J; bases not matched to a gene: 4. The CDR3 sequence is CASSIPGQIYEQYF. In DNA form, the CDR3 reads TGTGCCAGTAGTATACCGGGACAGATCTACGAGCAGTACTTC.

The gene calls are TRBV6-1 and TRBJ2-1; TRBD2 might be the D (5 bases). The CDR3 spans 14 residues. Trimming removed 7 bases from V and 8 bases from J, with 18 bases in between. Germline assignment: CDR1 MNHNS and CDR2 SASEGT. CDR3 sequence: CASTGLAQSHEQFF. The CDR3 DNA reads TGTGCCAGCACTGGGTTAGCGCAGTCCCATGAGCAGTTCTTC.